The 8 T cell receptor beta chains reported below all come from one sample, sequenced in a study of graft-versus-host responses after intestinal transplantation. Some clones are missing from TCRdb's copy, which holds only in-frame ones; the method was immunoSEQ multiplex PCR. In the table there are about 89,000 clones, under 95% of which are singletons. What these receptors recognize is not known. The specimen was unstimulated CD8+ T cells sorted from spleen or lymph node cells, collected before intestinal transplant. The receptors were sampled from a human donor who received an intestinal transplant.

This sequence joins TRBV5-1 and TRBJ2-1; 7 bases align to TRBD1. This CDR3 has 13 residues. Germline V gives CDR1 SGHRS, CDR2 YFSETQ. V shed 4 bases, J shed 8 bases, and the junction held 6 bases outside the gene matches. The CDR3 here is CASSPQTGYEQFF. For the CDR3, the DNA is TGCGCCAGCAGCCCCCAGACAGGGTATGAGCAGTTCTTC.

The V call is TRBV13, the J call TRBJ2-1; 8 bases match TRBD2. The junction had 11 bases not matched to a gene; V was cut back by 5 bases and J by 5 bases. The germline CDR1 and CDR2 sequences are PRHDT and FYEKMQ (reference sequence). This CDR3 comprises 16 residues. The DNA for the CDR3 is TGTGCCAGCAGCCCAGCTGGGACTAGGAGGGACAATGAGCAGTTCTTC. It specifies CASSPAGTRRDNEQFF. The whole variable domain, filled in from reference TRBV13 and TRBJ2-1, reads AAGVIQSPRHLIKEKRETATLKCYPIPRHDTVYWYQQGPGQDPQFLISFYEKMQSDKGSIPDRFSAQQFSDYHSELNMSSLELGDSALYFCASSPAGTRRDNEQFFGPGTRLTVL.

V gene TRBV7-2 combines with J gene TRBJ2-6; tentative D call: TRBD1 (5 bases). The ends were cut back, 1 base at V and 0 bases at J, with 16 bases in the middle. Germline CDR1 is SGHTA and CDR2 is FQGNSA. The CDR3 consists of 19 residues. The CDR3 bases are TGTGCCAGCAGCTTAGGTTGGGGCGGAAGGTCCTCTGGGGCCAACGTCCTGACTTTC. Protein sequence: CASSLGWGGRSSGANVLTF.

The chain recombines TRBV29-1 with TRBJ2-3; 11 nucleotides align to TRBD2. After removal of 6 bases from V and 4 bases from J, the junction contained 9 bases not matched to a gene. Germline V gene lookup returns CDR1 SQVTM and CDR2 ANQGSEA. The CDR3 extends over 15 amino acids. CDR3 sequence (DNA): TGCAGCGTCGGGGTGGCTAGCGGGAGGTCAGATACGCAGTATTTT. Translation: CSVGVASGRSDTQYF.

This sequence joins TRBV4-3 and TRBJ1-6; D is uncertain. The CDR3 sequence is 17 residues long. V was clipped by 0 bases and J by 9 bases, with 18 bases between them. Germline CDR1 and CDR2: LGHNA and YSLEER. CDR3 in amino acids: CASSQEAPGVIPSPLHF. In DNA form, the CDR3 reads TGCGCCAGCAGCCAAGAAGCTCCAGGTGTAATCCCTTCACCCCTCCACTTT.

V gene TRBV27 combines with J gene TRBJ1-5; 8 bases are a match to TRBD1. There are 14 residues in the CDR3. V lost 6 bases, J lost 9 bases, and 10 bases stayed unmatched. From germline, CDR1 is MNHEY and CDR2 SMNVEV (reference sequence). The CDR3 DNA follows: TGTGCCAGCAGCTCAGGGGGCGCCACGGGGCCCCAGCATTTT. Its translation is CASSSGGATGPQHF.

This clone was recorded once. The V call is TRBV5-6, the J call TRBJ2-1; the D is unclear. V was cut by 4 bases and J by 0 bases, with 20 bases left in between. CDR3 size: 18 residues. Germline V gene sequence: CDR1 SGHDT, CDR2 YYEEEE. In DNA, the CDR3 is TGTGCCAGCAGCGGCTCCAATGGTGGCAAAAGCTCCTACAATGAGCAGTTCTTC. Protein: CASSGSNGGKSSYNEQFF.

The chain is built from TRBV4-1 and TRBJ1-1; possible D gene TRBD1, 5 bases. Between the trimmed V and J ends, which lost 3 bases and 0 bases, there was a span of 20 bases. The CDR3 covers 18 residues. CDR1 MGHRA and CDR2 YSYEKL come from the germline V gene. The DNA for the CDR3 is TGCGCCAGCAGCCAGGCGGGGGGGGTCGGGGTGATGAACACTGAAGCTTTCTTT. Translating gives CASSQAGGVGVMNTEAFF.